These 11 T cell receptor beta chains share one sample of origin, sequenced in a study of blood T cell repertoires in COVID-19 (dated by TCRdb to between 2020 and 2021). Receptor amplification or capture employed the immunoSEQ multiplex PCR assay. The table was pulled from immuneACCESS by TCRdb, which kept in-frame rearrangements only. Such tables lose some clones; where checked, under half of the loss comes from unresolved V genes, and the rest has no known cause. This sample has 110,000 to 150,000 clones in its table, and roughly 82% of those were observed once. Less than 15% of the sample lies in the top ten. The sample was peripheral blood. These receptor sequences come from an elderly man with acute or convalescent COVID-19.

The rearrangement joins TRBV3-1 (or the pseudogene TRBV3-2) to TRBJ2-1, with 9 bases identical to TRBD2. CDR1 LGHDT and CDR2 YNNKEL come from the germline V gene (reference sequence). V was pared by 4 bases and J by 8 bases, with 12 bases of the junction left unmatched. The length of the CDR3 is 16 residues. Here the CDR3 DNA reads TGTGCCAGCAGCCGTCTCGGGACTAGCCTTAGGGATGAGCAGTTCTTC. Translation: CASSRLGTSLRDEQFF.

V usage is TRBV10-2 and J usage is TRBJ2-1, with 8 positions matching TRBD2. The ends lost 0 bases at V and 8 bases at J; junction bases unmatched: 0. CDR3 length: 13 amino acids. Per germline, CDR1 WSHSY and CDR2 SAAADI. In DNA form, the CDR3 reads TGCGCCAGCAGTGAGTCTAGCGGGGATGAGCAGTTCTTC. It codes for CASSESSGDEQFF.

The J gene is TRBJ1-5, the V gene TRBV21-1. TRBV21-1 is listed as a pseudogene. The CDR3 extends over 16 amino acids. The CDR3 nucleotides read TGTGCCATCCGAAATAGCGGGAGGGGAATAGATCAGCCCCAGCATTTT. Encoded protein: CAIRNSGRGIDQPQHF.

The genes are TRBV27 and TRBJ1-1, with no clear D. The CDR3 covers 14 residues. Trimming took off 5 bases at V and 0 bases at J, with 10 bases between the two ends. CDR1 and CDR2 from the germline V gene are MNHEY and SMNVEV (reference sequence). The CDR3 is CASSLAYLNTEAFF. CDR3 DNA sequence: TGTGCCAGCAGTCTAGCCTACCTGAACACTGAAGCTTTCTTT.

This chain uses TRBV18 with TRBJ1-6; D ambiguous. V gave up 6 bases and J gave up 6 bases, with 9 bases separating them. CDR1 and CDR2 from the germline V gene are KGHSH and LQKENI. This CDR3 comprises 13 residues. The CDR3 region has the DNA TGTGCCAGCTCCGCAGGTTTTAATTCACCCCTCCACTTT. Encoded protein: CASSAGFNSPLHF.

The sample holds a few counts of this clone. The chain has TRBV5-1 and TRBJ2-7; 8 bases fit TRBD2. CDR1 and CDR2 (germline): SGHRS, YFSETQ. The V segment lost 2 bases and the J segment 7 bases; nucleotides outside the gene matches: 8. This CDR3 comprises 14 residues. The CDR3 DNA sequence: TGCGCCAGCAGCTTTGGTAGCGGGGTGGGAGAGCAGTACTTC. It yields the protein CASSFGSGVGEQYF. Supplemented by reference TRBV5-1 and TRBJ2-7, the full variable domain reads KAGVTQTPRYLIKTRGQQVTLSCSPISGHRSVSWYQQTPGQGLQFLFEYFSETQRNKGNFPGRFSGRQFSNSRSEMNVSTLELGDSALYLCASSFGSGVGEQYFGPGTRLTVT.

The sample holds one count of this clone. J is TRBJ2-4 and V is TRBV9, with D possibly being TRBD2 (6 bases). Trimming shortened V by 0 bases and J by 0 bases, and 16 bases separated the two germline ends. From germline, CDR1 is SGDLS and CDR2 YYNGEE. The CDR3 spans 18 residues. The CDR3 is CASSVAGTDSLAKNIQYF. The CDR3 bases are TGTGCCAGCAGCGTAGCTGGGACTGACTCTCTAGCCAAAAACATTCAGTACTTC.

The chain links TRBV19 to TRBJ1-5, with 10 bases that match TRBD1. V shed 5 bases and J 3 bases; nucleotides not matched to a gene: 7. Germline CDR1 LNHDA, CDR2 SQIVND (reference sequence). The length of the CDR3 is 16 residues. CDR3 nucleotide sequence: TGTGCCAGTAGTGCCCGGGACAGGGGCCCCAATCAGCCCCAGCATTTT. The encoded protein is CASSARDRGPNQPQHF.

This clone appeared once. V usage is TRBV5-4 and J usage is TRBJ1-1; D uncertain. The CDR3 contains 13 residues. Germline V lookup: CDR1 SGHNT, CDR2 YYREEE (reference sequence). V lost 3 bases, J lost 0 bases, and 6 bases lay in between. The DNA of the CDR3 is TGTGCCAGCAGCTCGGGATTGAACACTGAAGCTTTCTTT. This encodes CASSSGLNTEAFF.

The chain has TRBV6-2 or TRBV6-3 and TRBJ2-7; D remains unclear. Trimming removed 4 bases at V and 7 bases at J, with 20 bases between. Per the germline V gene, CDR1 is MNHEY and CDR2 is SVGEGT. The CDR3 length is 15 residues. The CDR3 loop is CASSLLGVTLGEQYF. CDR3 nucleotides: TGTGCCAGCAGTTTACTCGGAGTGACCCTTGGGGAGCAGTACTTC.

The V gene is TRBV6-1, the J gene TRBJ2-3; D gene ambiguous. CDR3 size: 15 residues. Trimming took off 2 bases at V and 2 bases at J, with 11 bases between the two ends. CDR1 is MNHNS and CDR2 is SASEGT in the germline V gene. CDR3 amino acids: CASSEFSSYTDTQYF. The CDR3 nucleotides read TGTGCCAGCAGTGAATTCTCTAGTTACACAGATACGCAGTATTTT.